The present T cell receptor beta chain was sequenced within a study of T-cell reconstitution after alpha-beta-depleted transplantation in children. This clonotype has at least ten counts. This CDR3 is 17 amino acids long. CDR1 is MDHEN, CDR2 SYDVKM, per germline. Trimming removed 4 bases from V and 5 bases from J; junction bases left unmatched: 10. As it was prepared, the TCRbeta library received unique molecular identifiers. Each CDR3 protein gets one entry after TCRdb re-called the PCR reads with MiXCR. The sample includes fewer than 550,000 distinct CDR3 sequences, about an eighth of them seen just once.

The receptor comes from a female patient younger than 10 who had a stem cell transplant for aplastic anemia, so the T cells may come from the graft donor. Sequenced material: PBMCs, mostly from graft donor cells, taken 180 days after TCRalphabeta/CD19-depleted stem cell transplant. The chain carries TRBV28 and TRBJ2-2; 10 bases agree with TRBD2. This CDR3 reads CASSSRYGLAETGELFF. As DNA, the CDR3 is TGTGCCAGCAGTTCCCGATATGGACTAGCGGAAACCGGGGAGCTGTTTTTT. Using reference TRBV28 and TRBJ2-2 for the parts outside the CDR3, the full variable domain is DVKVTQSSRYLVKRTGEKVFLECVQDMDHENMFWYRQDPGLGLRLIYFSYDVKMKEKGDIPEGYSVSREKKERFSLILESASTNQTSMYLCASSSRYGLAETGELFFGEGSRLTVL.